This T cell receptor (beta chain) emerged from a study of sequential checkpoint blockade in melanoma. Trimming cost V 3 bases and J 2 bases; bases outside gene matches: 3. This CDR3 is built from 16 residues. Germline values: CDR1 LNHDA, CDR2 SQIVND (reference sequence). The treatment here: randomized to nivolumab then ipilimumab (arm A) or the reverse (arm B). Measured with immunoSEQ multiplex PCR; TCRdb has only the in-frame clones, and not every one. This table has around 5,000 clones, approximately 75% appearing once. V is TRBV19 and J is TRBJ2-3; 12 positions match TRBD2. The clonotype originates from a human patient with melanoma. Some clones in this sample may be carry-over from other donors' samples. The starting material was CD8+ T cells sorted from blood (inferred from file names), obtained from a patient given nivolumab and ipilimumab in sequence. The CDR3 DNA reads TGTGCCAGTAGTATGGGGACTAGCGGGTACACAGATACGCAGTATTTT. It codes for CASSMGTSGYTDTQYF.